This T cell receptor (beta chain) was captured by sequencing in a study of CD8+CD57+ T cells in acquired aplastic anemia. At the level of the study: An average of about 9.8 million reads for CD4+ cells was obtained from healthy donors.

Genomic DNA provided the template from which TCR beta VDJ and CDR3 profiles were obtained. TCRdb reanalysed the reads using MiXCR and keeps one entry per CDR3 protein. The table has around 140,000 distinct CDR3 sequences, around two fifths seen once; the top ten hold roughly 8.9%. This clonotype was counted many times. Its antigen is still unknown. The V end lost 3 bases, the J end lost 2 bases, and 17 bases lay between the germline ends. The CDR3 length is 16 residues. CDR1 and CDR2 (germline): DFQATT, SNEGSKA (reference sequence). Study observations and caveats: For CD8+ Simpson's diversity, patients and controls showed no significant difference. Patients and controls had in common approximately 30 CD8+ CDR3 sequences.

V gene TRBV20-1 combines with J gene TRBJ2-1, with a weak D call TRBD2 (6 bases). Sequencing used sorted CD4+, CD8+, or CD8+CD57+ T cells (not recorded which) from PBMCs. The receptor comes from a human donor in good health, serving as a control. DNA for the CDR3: TGCAGTGCTAGTTACAGACCCGGACTAACCTACAATGAGCAGTTCTTC. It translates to CSASYRPGLTYNEQFF.